Presented here are 5 T cell receptor beta chains from one specimen sequenced in a study of cytomegalovirus exposure and HLA in healthy donors. PCR employed 60 Vbeta and 13 Jbeta primers. Sequenced by immunoSEQ multiplex PCR; TCRdb stores in-frame clones only, minus some. The sample carries 180,000 or so clones, approximately 85% recorded once. Source material: PBMCs. These receptors were collected from a man aged 18 to 29 in good health and CMV-seropositive.

This clone came up once. The V and J genes are TRBV7-9 and TRBJ1-5, with a tentative D call TRBD1 (5 bases). V gave up 4 bases and J gave up 3 bases, with 10 bases separating them. There are 14 residues in the CDR3. Germline V CDR1 and CDR2: SEHNR, FQNEAQ (reference sequence). The CDR3 nucleotides read TGTGCCAGCAGCTCAACAGGTATCAATCAGCCCCAGCATTTT. This codes for CASSSTGINQPQHF.

The chain links TRBV4-3 to TRBJ1-1; D is undetermined. The CDR3 sequence is 14 residues long. Trimming left V 0 bases short and J 4 bases short, with 9 bases between. The V gene's germline CDR1 is LGHNA and CDR2 YSLEER. The chain's CDR3 is CASSQEWRGTEAFF. The CDR3 DNA reads as TGCGCCAGCAGCCAAGAGTGGCGGGGCACTGAAGCTTTCTTT.

This chain joins TRBV6-1 and TRBJ1-1; 11 bases are a match to TRBD1. After removal of 4 bases from V and 0 bases from J, the junction contained 4 bases not matched to a gene. This CDR3 spans 16 amino acids. CDR1 is MNHNS and CDR2 is SASEGT in the germline V gene. CDR3 coding DNA: TGTGCCAGCAGTGCCCGGGACAGGGGGATGAACACTGAAGCTTTCTTT. Its protein product is CASSARDRGMNTEAFF.

In regard to this clone: This same CDR3 is encoded by further DNA sequences in the sample. In DNA, the CDR3 is TGTGCCACCCTGAGCCGGGACAGCAAGTCCTACGAGCAGTACTTC. Translated: CATLSRDSKSYEQYF. The V call is TRBV10-3, the J call TRBJ2-7, with 7 bases matching TRBD1. Trimming took 10 bases from V and 1 from J; bases not matched to a gene: 13. The germline V gene encodes CDR1 ENHRY and CDR2 SYGVKD. The CDR3 is made up of 15 amino acids.

The chain is built from TRBV2 and TRBJ1-6; the D gene is possibly TRBD1 (6 bases). Trimming removed 7 bases from V and 6 bases from J, with 16 bases in between. The CDR3 length is 15 residues. CDR1 is SNHLY and CDR2 is FYNNEI in the germline V gene. The CDR3 loop reads CASKVAQGGNSPLHF. In DNA form, the CDR3 reads TGTGCCAGCAAGGTGGCACAGGGTGGTAATTCACCCCTCCACTTT.